These 9 T cell receptor beta chains share one sample of origin, sequenced in a study of cytomegalovirus exposure and HLA in healthy donors. Amplification used 60 Vbeta primers and 13 Jbeta primers. Here immunoSEQ multiplex PCR was the method, and the copy in TCRdb shows in-frame clones only, minus some. The data hold more than 85,000 clones, with roughly 88% observed a single time. The specimen sequenced was PBMCs. The source is a woman aged 18-35 years in good health and CMV-seronegative.

This chain uses TRBV28 with TRBJ2-3; D uncertain. The V and J ends lost 7 bases and 7 bases respectively, with 9 bases between them. CDR1 and CDR2 (germline): MDHEN, SYDVKM. The length of the CDR3 is 11 residues. The CDR3 nucleotides read TGTGCCAGCATTCGGCGGAATACGCAGTATTTT. Its translation is CASIRRNTQYF. The variable domain in full, with the rest retrieved from reference TRBV28 and TRBJ2-3, is DVKVTQSSRYLVKRTGEKVFLECVQDMDHENMFWYRQDPGLGLRLIYFSYDVKMKEKGDIPEGYSVSREKKERFSLILESASTNQTSMYLCASIRRNTQYFGPGTRLTVL.

This chain uses TRBV29-1 with TRBJ2-5, with 7 bases lining up with TRBD2. The CDR3 runs to 12 residues. Germline V gene sequence: CDR1 SQVTM, CDR2 ANQGSEA. V dropped 0 bases and J dropped 5; count of bases not matched to a gene: 0. The CDR3 loop reads CSVEEGGETQYF. CDR3 bases: TGCAGCGTTGAAGAGGGGGGGGAGACCCAGTACTTC.

This chain links TRBV7-9 with TRBJ2-7, with TRBD2 identical over 9 bases. Losses at the gene ends were 5 bases for V and 6 bases for J; bases not matched to a gene: 5. Germline V gene data show CDR1 as SEHNR and CDR2 as FQNEAQ (reference sequence). The CDR3 runs to 13 residues. CDR3 in amino acids: CASSQGAGGEQYF. CDR3 nucleotides: TGTGCCAGCAGCCAGGGAGCGGGGGGCGAGCAGTACTTC.

The rearrangement joins TRBV5-1 to TRBJ2-3; 10 nucleotides align to TRBD2. CDR1 SGHRS and CDR2 YFSETQ come from the germline V gene. The CDR3 has 21 amino acids. The ends lost 0 bases at V and 0 bases at J; junction bases unmatched: 16. The chain's CDR3 is CASSLGGWRTSGAPSTDTQYF. The CDR3 coding sequence is TGCGCCAGCAGCTTGGGGGGCTGGAGGACTAGCGGAGCCCCTAGCACAGATACGCAGTATTTT.

The J gene is TRBJ2-7, the V gene TRBV7-9; TRBD2 agrees at 8 bases. The germline V gene has CDR1 SEHNR and CDR2 FQNEAQ (reference sequence). Trimming cost V 4 bases and J 3 bases; bases outside gene matches: 5. The CDR3 spans 14 residues. CDR3 protein: CASSSPGGNYEQYF. The DNA for the CDR3 is TGTGCCAGCAGCTCCCCGGGGGGGAACTACGAGCAGTACTTC.

This CDR3 reads CASRTGPTGELFF. CDR3 coding DNA: TGCGCCAGTCGGACAGGGCCCACCGGGGAGCTGTTTTTT. The chain couples TRBV5-1 to TRBJ2-2, with 8 bases lining up with TRBD1. This CDR3 comprises 13 residues. The V and J ends lost 8 bases and 4 bases, in that order; junction bases with no gene match: 4. CDR1 and CDR2 from the germline V gene are SGHRS and YFSETQ.

The chain's CDR3 is CASSVSQTSSHGYTF. The CDR3 bases are TGTGCCAGCAGTGTGTCCCAGACTAGCAGTCATGGCTACACCTTC. V usage is TRBV25-1 and J usage is TRBJ1-2; D remains ambiguous. This CDR3 comprises 15 residues. Trimming removed 4 bases from V and 6 bases from J, with 18 bases in between. The germline V gene has CDR1 MGHDK and CDR2 SYGVNS.

This clone was counted only a few times. V gene TRBV29-1 combines with J gene TRBJ1-1, with D perhaps matching TRBD1 (5 bases). The CDR3 sequence is 11 residues long. CDR1 is SQVTM, CDR2 ANQGSEA, per germline. As DNA, the CDR3 is TGCACCTTCGGGGGGAACACTGAAGCTTTCTTT. As protein: CTFGGNTEAFF.

The chain is built from TRBV21-1 and TRBJ2-5; no DNA check was done on the table's D call, TRBD2. TRBV21-1 is a recognized pseudogene. The CDR3 has 16 residues. CDR3: CASSKGCGRTQETQYF. The CDR3 DNA follows: TGTGCCAGCAGCAAAGGGTGCGGGAGGACCCAAGAGACCCAGTACTTC.